These 31 T cell receptor beta chains came from one sample sequenced in a study of T cells after yellow fever vaccination (dated by TCRdb to the late 2010s). The treatment or condition label of this sample denotes: live attenuated yellow fever vaccine strain. Library construction relied on 5' RACE. The sequencer was an Illumina HiSeq 2500. TCRdb reanalyzed the raw reads on its own, using fastp at Q25 for trimming and MiXCR for clone calling, and kept in-frame beta chains. Each entry is one CDR3 protein sequence, shown with its most common DNA and genes. The sample has about 400,000 distinct CDR3 sequences on record, 6.2% of them singletons. Approximately 15% of the sample is held by the ten biggest clonotypes. Specimen: PBMCs, collected 5 days after the yellow fever booster vaccination. The receptors were gathered from a man in his thirties or forties who received the YFV17D yellow fever vaccine.

This chain uses TRBV7-2 with TRBJ1-1; D perhaps matches TRBD1 (6 bases). Germline-derived CDR1 and CDR2 are SGHTA and FQGNSA. This CDR3 has 14 amino acids. Trimming left V 2 bases short and J 4 bases short, with 11 bases between. Written as DNA, the CDR3 is TGTGCCAGCAGCTTATCACAGGGAGGCACTGAAGCTTTCTTT. Translated, it gives CASSLSQGGTEAFF. The full variable domain, rest sourced from reference TRBV7-2 and TRBJ1-1, is GAGVSQSPSNKVTEKGKDVELRCDPISGHTALYWYRQSLGQGLEFLIYFQGNSAPDKSGLPSDRFSAERTGGSVSTLTIQRTQQEDSAVYLCASSLSQGGTEAFFGQGTRLTVV.

This clonotype was recorded many times. J is TRBJ2-2 and V is TRBV5-1; 8 bases agree with TRBD1. Germline trimming cut 4 bases from V and 3 bases from J; bases unmatched to any gene: 5. CDR3 length: 15 amino acids. The V gene's germline CDR1 is SGHRS and CDR2 YFSETQ. DNA of the CDR3: TGCGCCAGCAGCGAGTTACAGGGGGACACCGGGGAGCTGTTTTTT. Its protein product is CASSELQGDTGELFF.

The chain has TRBV5-5 and TRBJ2-7; perhaps TRBD2 as D (6 bases). The germline CDR1 and CDR2 sequences are SGHKS and YYEKEE (reference sequence). The germline V and J ends were trimmed by 3 bases and 2 bases, with 12 bases remaining between them. The CDR3 sequence is 14 residues long. CDR3 DNA: TGTGCCAGCAGCTCCGACGGGGGAGCCTACGAGCAGTACTTC. This sequence encodes CASSSDGGAYEQYF.

At least ten counts were recorded for this clonotype. V is TRBV12-3 or TRBV12-4 and J is TRBJ2-7; D might be TRBD1 (5 bases). V shed 5 bases and J shed 6 bases, with 11 bases lying between them. The CDR3 contains 12 residues. CDR3 nucleotides: TGTGCCAGCAGTATCTCTAGGGGCGAGCAGTACTTC. This translates into CASSISRGEQYF.

The CDR3 DNA is TGCAGTGCTACCCGGAGCTTAGGCCCAGATACGCAGTATTTT. It codes for CSATRSLGPDTQYF. This sequence joins TRBV20-1 and TRBJ2-3; D uncertain. The CDR3 extends over 14 amino acids. CDR1 and CDR2 (germline): DFQATT, SNEGSKA (reference sequence). Trimming pared 4 bases from V and 4 bases from J, leaving 15 bases between.

This chain uses TRBV7-2 with TRBJ2-4, with a possible D match to TRBD1 (6 bases). The CDR3 runs 13 residues. Trimming took off 4 bases at V and 9 bases at J, with 13 bases between the two ends. From germline, CDR1 is SGHTA and CDR2 FQGNSA. This CDR3 reads CASSSQTGIIQYF. The CDR3 DNA is TGTGCCAGCAGCTCCCAAACAGGGATCATTCAGTACTTC.

This clonotype has more than one count but fewer than ten. The chain joins TRBV11-2 to TRBJ2-7, with 7 positions matching TRBD1. Germline V gene data show CDR1 as SGHAT and CDR2 as FQNNGV. V lost 4 bases, J lost 3 bases, and 3 bases stayed unmatched. The CDR3 has 13 residues. CDR3 residues: CASSYRGHYEQYF. The CDR3 DNA sequence: TGTGCCAGCAGCTACAGGGGTCACTACGAGCAGTACTTC.

This clonotype was counted between two and nine times. This chain joins TRBV6-1 and TRBJ2-7, with 7 positions matching TRBD1. CDR1 MNHNS and CDR2 SASEGT come from the germline V gene. The V and J ends lost 5 bases and 5 bases, in that order; junction bases with no gene match: 15. The CDR3 length is 16 residues. CDR3 bases: TGTGCCAGCAGTCCATCGGCCCCGACAGGGTTCCACGAGCAGTACTTC. Protein: CASSPSAPTGFHEQYF.

The rearrangement joins TRBV9 to TRBJ2-1; 7 positions agree with TRBD2. Trimming cost V 3 bases and J 9 bases; bases outside gene matches: 6. The CDR3 extends over 13 amino acids. Germline loops: CDR1 SGDLS, CDR2 YYNGEE. CDR3 residues: CASSAGLGAEQFF. CDR3 bases: TGTGCCAGCAGCGCCGGACTAGGTGCTGAGCAGTTCTTC.

This clonotype was recorded at least ten times. The chain has TRBV20-1 and TRBJ2-5; TRBD1 aligns across 8 bases. V lost 4 bases to trimming and J lost 5 bases; unmatched junction nucleotides: 9. The CDR3 loop spans 14 amino acids. Germline CDR1 and CDR2: DFQATT and SNEGSKA (reference sequence). DNA of the CDR3: TGCAGTGCTACCACCGACAGGGGTGCGGAGACCCAGTACTTC. Amino acid sequence: CSATTDRGAETQYF.

This clonotype was recorded a few times. This chain joins TRBV11-2 and TRBJ2-3, with TRBD2 matching over 12 bases. In germline, CDR1 is SGHAT, CDR2 FQNNGV. The V segment lost 0 bases and the J segment 6 bases; nucleotides outside the gene matches: 10. CDR3 size: 18 residues. The CDR3 here is CASSLELAGGSIRDTQYF. CDR3 nucleotide sequence: TGTGCCAGCAGCTTAGAACTAGCGGGAGGTTCGATTCGCGATACGCAGTATTTT.

This clonotype showed up just a few times. V usage is TRBV12-3 or TRBV12-4 and J usage is TRBJ2-4; D may be TRBD1 (5 bases). CDR3 length: 13 residues. The V and J ends lost 1 base and 8 bases respectively, with 9 bases between them. In nucleotides, the CDR3 is TGTGCCAGCAGTTTAGACAGGAGAGACATTCAGTACTTC. Its protein is CASSLDRRDIQYF.

This clonotype was found many times. The V and J genes are TRBV27 and TRBJ2-7, with D tentatively TRBD2 (6 bases). The ends were cut back, 3 bases at V and 5 bases at J, with 14 bases in the middle. The CDR3 runs 14 residues. Per the germline V gene, CDR1 is MNHEY and CDR2 is SMNVEV (reference sequence). In nucleotides, the CDR3 is TGTGCCAGCAGTTTGCAACTAGCTACCCACGAGCAGTACTTC. Its translation: CASSLQLATHEQYF.

This clonotype was counted a few times. This chain connects TRBV11-2 to TRBJ1-2; 12 nucleotides line up with TRBD1. In germline, CDR1 is SGHAT, CDR2 FQNNGV. J gave up 1 base and V 4 bases, and 10 bases lay outside the gene matches. This CDR3 is built from 18 residues. CDR3 in DNA: TGTGCCAGCAGCTCAGGGGGGACAGGGGGCGTCGGTAACTATGGCTACACCTTC. As protein: CASSSGGTGGVGNYGYTF.

This clonotype was observed a few times. J is TRBJ2-1 and V is TRBV6-2 or TRBV6-3; D ambiguous. The germline gives CDR1 MNHEY, CDR2 SVGEGT. Trimming removed 0 bases from V and 0 bases from J, with 12 bases in between. This CDR3 comprises 17 residues. CDR3 sequence reads: CASSYSFWQSSYNEQFF. CDR3 sequence (DNA): TGTGCCAGCAGTTACTCGTTCTGGCAGAGCTCCTACAATGAGCAGTTCTTC.

The CDR3 spells CASIRRPYDGELFF. The CDR3, as DNA: TGCGCCAGCATAAGGAGACCCTACGACGGGGAGCTGTTTTTT. This chain links TRBV5-1 with TRBJ2-2; the D is unclear. Trimming removed 6 bases at V and 7 bases at J, with 16 bases between. This CDR3 has 14 amino acids. Per the germline V gene, CDR1 is SGHRS and CDR2 is YFSETQ.

This clonotype was counted only a few times. The chain uses TRBV12-3 or TRBV12-4 and TRBJ1-5; D unresolved. This CDR3 region has 14 residues. The V gene lost 5 bases and the J gene lost 7 bases, with 15 bases spanning the gap. In nucleotides, the CDR3 is TGTGCCAGCAGTAGAACGGACCGTGGGCAGCCCCAGCATTTT. This translates into CASSRTDRGQPQHF.

This clonotype was counted at least ten times. Germline and junction disagree at one end, which may indicate a read error. J is TRBJ2-3 and V is TRBV12-3 or TRBV12-4; D is ambiguous. The CDR3 is 14 amino acids. The CDR3 DNA reads TGTGCCAGCATTTTAGACACCCCCACAGATACGCAGTATTTT. It encodes CASILDTPTDTQYF.

The V and J genes are TRBV30 and TRBJ2-7, with D unresolved. The germline V gene encodes CDR1 GTSNPN and CDR2 SVGIG (reference sequence). Trimming removed 5 bases at V and 9 bases at J, with 17 bases between. This CDR3 contains 12 residues. The CDR3 nucleotides read TGTGCCTGGGCCCTACTACAAACAGTGCAGTACTTC. Protein: CAWALLQTVQYF.

This clonotype was picked up many times. CDR3 in amino acids: CASSLSLASNGKETQYF. The CDR3 region has the DNA TGTGCCAGCAGCTTATCTCTAGCTAGTAATGGGAAAGAGACCCAGTACTTC. The V gene is TRBV7-2, the J gene TRBJ2-5, with D possibly matching TRBD2 (5 bases). CDR3 size: 17 residues. Between the trimmed V and J ends, which lost 2 bases and 3 bases, there was a span of 19 bases. Germline loops: CDR1 SGHTA, CDR2 FQGNSA. Full variable domain (remainder filled in from reference TRBV7-2 and TRBJ2-5): GAGVSQSPSNKVTEKGKDVELRCDPISGHTALYWYRQSLGQGLEFLIYFQGNSAPDKSGLPSDRFSAERTGGSVSTLTIQRTQQEDSAVYLCASSLSLASNGKETQYFGPGTRLLVL.

This clonotype was picked up many times. The chain carries TRBV7-6 and TRBJ1-1; a possible D gene is TRBD1 (5 bases). The CDR3 totals 14 residues. Trimming removed 1 base at V and 11 bases at J, with 17 bases between. Germline values: CDR1 SGHVS, CDR2 FNYEAQ. CDR3 coding DNA: TGTGCCAGCAGCTTAGTCAGGGTCGGGAGTCCGGCTTTCTTT. Amino acids: CASSLVRVGSPAFF.

A few counts support this clonotype. J is TRBJ2-7 and V is TRBV13, with D perhaps matching TRBD2 (5 bases). Germline values: CDR1 PRHDT, CDR2 FYEKMQ (reference sequence). V dropped 7 bases and J dropped 5 bases, with 9 bases sitting between them. This CDR3 spans 11 amino acids. In DNA form, the CDR3 reads TGTGCCAGCACCTCGGGGAACGAGCAGTACTTC. Translating it yields CASTSGNEQYF.

This clonotype was seen repeatedly, ten times or more. This chain links TRBV19 with TRBJ2-7; TRBD1 aligns across 9 bases. Germline V lookup: CDR1 LNHDA, CDR2 SQIVND (reference sequence). The CDR3 length is 14 residues. The V segment lost 6 bases and the J segment 1 base; nucleotides outside the gene matches: 4. This CDR3 is CASRGQGRSYEQYF. CDR3 sequence (DNA): TGTGCCAGTAGGGGACAGGGAAGATCCTACGAGCAGTACTTC.

This clonotype has ten or more counts. The chain's CDR3 is CASSAMKGAPGGYTF. CDR3 DNA sequence: TGTGCCAGCAGCGCGATGAAGGGGGCGCCGGGAGGCTACACCTTC. This chain joins TRBV12-3 or TRBV12-4 and TRBJ1-2; 7 bases map to TRBD1. The V gene end was trimmed by 6 bases and the J gene end by 8 bases; junction bases not matched to a gene: 15. CDR3 size: 15 residues.

The chain is built from TRBV20-1 and TRBJ2-3, with D perhaps TRBD2 (5 bases). CDR3 length: 13 amino acids. V dropped 5 bases and J dropped 3 bases, with 12 bases sitting between them. Germline-derived CDR1 and CDR2 are DFQATT and SNEGSKA (reference sequence). The CDR3 coding sequence is TGCAGTGCTGCGGGTACTGGGACAGATACGCAGTATTTT. Protein sequence: CSAAGTGTDTQYF.

This clonotype was detected ten times or more. This chain links TRBV29-1 with TRBJ2-2, with TRBD1 matching 9 bases. Germline values: CDR1 SQVTM, CDR2 ANQGSEA. The trim removed 1 base at V and 2 bases at J, leaving 5 bases unmatched. This CDR3 has 16 amino acids. The CDR3 here is CSVEAATGGNTGELFF. In DNA form, the CDR3 reads TGCAGCGTTGAAGCTGCGACAGGGGGAAACACCGGGGAGCTGTTTTTT.

This clonotype showed up many times. The V call is TRBV5-1, the J call TRBJ2-1, with D hard to call. V shed 2 bases and J shed 15 bases, with 15 bases lying between them. This CDR3 region has 12 residues. Per germline, CDR1 SGHRS and CDR2 YFSETQ. CDR3 sequence (DNA): TGCGCCAGCAGCTTTGAGCTCCCAAGCATGTTCTTC. It specifies CASSFELPSMFF.

This clonotype was found a few times. J is TRBJ2-7 and V is TRBV5-1; TRBD2 aligns across 10 bases. V was pared by 3 bases and J by 4 bases, with 4 bases of the junction left unmatched. The germline CDR1 and CDR2 sequences are SGHRS and YFSETQ. The length of the CDR3 is 14 residues. The DNA for the CDR3 is TGCGCCAGCAGCTGGGCTAGCGGGAGTTACGAGCAGTACTTC. Translating gives CASSWASGSYEQYF.

Only a few counts were recorded for this clonotype. The V and J genes are TRBV6-5 and TRBJ1-2; 10 positions agree with TRBD1. CDR3 length: 15 amino acids. The germline gives CDR1 MNHEY, CDR2 SVGAGI. The ends lost 6 bases at V and 4 bases at J; junction bases unmatched: 8. The CDR3 loop reads CASSRQGAGLYGYTF. DNA of the CDR3: TGTGCCAGCAGCCGACAGGGGGCCGGGCTCTATGGCTACACCTTC.

This clonotype occurred many times. The gene calls are TRBV5-1 and TRBJ2-3; 10 bases are a match to TRBD2. The CDR3 sequence is 18 residues long. V trimming: 4 bases; J trimming: 4 bases; junction bases outside the gene matches: 15. Germline loops: CDR1 SGHRS, CDR2 YFSETQ. Here the CDR3 reads CASSPDGASGRVSDTQYF. The CDR3 coding sequence is TGCGCCAGCAGCCCCGATGGGGCTAGCGGGAGAGTTTCAGATACGCAGTATTTT.

This clonotype has just a few counts. This rearrangement joins TRBV5-1 to TRBJ2-1, with 7 bases that match TRBD2. Germline V gene data show CDR1 as SGHRS and CDR2 as YFSETQ. J gave up 3 bases and V 4 bases, and 4 bases lay outside the gene matches. This CDR3 is 14 amino acids long. The CDR3 DNA follows: TGCGCCAGCAGCCCAGGGACTATCTACAATGAGCAGTTCTTC. Protein: CASSPGTIYNEQFF.